This T cell receptor (beta chain) was sequenced during a study of T cells after posttransplantation cyclophosphamide. General study findings and limits: Tissue-infiltrating T cells from skin or gut overlapped little with blood T cells.

Profiled with immunoSEQ multiplex PCR; TCRdb holds only in-frame clones, not every one. The table includes tens of thousands of clones, 85% to 95% detected once. Points on this clone: Its specificity is not known.

V lost 4 bases to trimming and J lost 3 bases, with 12 bases between them. The CDR3 runs to 14 residues. Germline V lookup: CDR1 SEHNR, CDR2 FQNEAQ (reference sequence). The source is a woman between 45 and 60 years old in good health and a related stem cell transplant donor. The chain has TRBV7-9 and TRBJ1-2; D gene unclear. The sample taken for sequencing was PBMCs. The CDR3 region has the DNA TGTGCCAGCAGCTCTAGTCTCAGTGACTATGGCTACACCTTC. This gives the protein CASSSSLSDYGYTF.